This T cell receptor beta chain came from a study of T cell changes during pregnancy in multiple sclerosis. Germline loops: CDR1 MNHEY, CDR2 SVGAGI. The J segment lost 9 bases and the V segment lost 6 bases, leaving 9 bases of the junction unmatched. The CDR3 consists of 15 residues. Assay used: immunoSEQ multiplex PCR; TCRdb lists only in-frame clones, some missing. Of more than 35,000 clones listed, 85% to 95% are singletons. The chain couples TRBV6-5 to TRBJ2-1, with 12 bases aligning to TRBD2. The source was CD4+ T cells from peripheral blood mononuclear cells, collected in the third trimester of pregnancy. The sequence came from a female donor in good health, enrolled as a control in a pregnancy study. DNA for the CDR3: TGTGCCAGCAGCATACTAGCGGGAGGAGGAGGTGAGCAGTTCTTC. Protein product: CASSILAGGGGEQFF.